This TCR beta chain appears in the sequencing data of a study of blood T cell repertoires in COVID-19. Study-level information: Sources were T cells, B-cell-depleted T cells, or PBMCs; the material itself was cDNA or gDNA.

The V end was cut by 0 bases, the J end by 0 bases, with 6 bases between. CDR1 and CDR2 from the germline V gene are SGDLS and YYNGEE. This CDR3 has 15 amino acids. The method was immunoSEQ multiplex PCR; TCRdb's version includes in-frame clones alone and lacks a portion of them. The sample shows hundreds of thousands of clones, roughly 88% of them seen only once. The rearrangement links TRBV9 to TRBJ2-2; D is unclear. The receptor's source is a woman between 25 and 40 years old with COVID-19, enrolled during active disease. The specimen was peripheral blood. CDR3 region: CASSVDSPNTGELFF. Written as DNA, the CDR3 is TGTGCCAGCAGCGTAGACAGTCCGAACACCGGGGAGCTGTTTTTT.